This is a list of T cell receptor beta chains from one sample in a study of Ad26.COV2.S vaccination and SARS-CoV-2 variants. Method: immunoSEQ multiplex PCR; TCRdb's copy keeps in-frame clones and lacks some. The table shows around 500,000 clones, with about 89% occurring only once. Material: peripheral blood, obtained in a trial of Ad26.COV2.S vaccine versus placebo. The origin of the receptors is a person aged 18-65 years who received the Ad26.COV2.S COVID-19 vaccine or a placebo. Both conserved end residues are part of each CDR3. Each record gives: D gene, clone size, V gene, J gene, CDR3 protein, CDR3 DNA. A D gene is named only where the DNA matches it firmly. Part of the rows lack a size; the others show once, few, many or a class for expanded clones.

D gene: NA
clone size: NA
V gene: TRBV7-2
J gene: TRBJ2-1
CDR3 protein: CASSYDSAPYNEQFF
CDR3 DNA: TGTGCCAGCAGCTACGACTCGGCCCCCTACAATGAGCAGTTCTTC

D gene: NA
clone size: NA
V gene: TRBV7-2
J gene: TRBJ1-2
CDR3 protein: CASSFATGLYGYTF
CDR3 DNA: TGTGCCAGCAGCTTCGCTACAGGATTATATGGCTACACCTTC

D gene: TRBD2
clone size: NA
V gene: TRBV18
J gene: TRBJ2-2
CDR3 protein: CASSTGLAVTGELFF
CDR3 DNA: TGTGCCAGCTCAACGGGACTAGCGGTAACCGGGGAGCTGTTTTTT

D gene: NA
clone size: once
V gene: TRBV7-9
J gene: TRBJ1-5
CDR3 protein: CASSLELGGPAPQHF
CDR3 DNA: TGTGCCAGCAGCTTAGAGTTAGGAGGGCCCGCGCCCCAGCATTTT

D gene: NA
clone size: NA
V gene: TRBV5-5
J gene: TRBJ2-7
CDR3 protein: CASSQKPGKYSYEQYF
CDR3 DNA: TGTGCCAGCAGCCAAAAACCCGGGAAATACTCCTACGAGCAGTACTTC

D gene: NA
clone size: NA
V gene: TRBV2
J gene: TRBJ1-2
CDR3 protein: CASRSSGDTF
CDR3 DNA: TGTGCCAGCCGGAGCTCAGGCGACACCTTC

D gene: NA
clone size: NA
V gene: TRBV11-2
J gene: TRBJ2-2
CDR3 protein: CASSPPAGRVKRGELFF
CDR3 DNA: TGTGCCAGCAGCCCCCCCGCAGGTCGGGTAAAGAGAGGGGAGCTGTTTTTT

D gene: NA
clone size: NA
V gene: TRBV11-2
J gene: TRBJ2-6
CDR3 protein: CASSLQFSSGANVLTF
CDR3 DNA: TGTGCCAGCAGCTTACAGTTTAGCTCTGGGGCCAACGTCCTGACTTTC

D gene: NA
clone size: NA
V gene: TRBV27
J gene: TRBJ2-7
CDR3 protein: CASSSDLSYEQYF
CDR3 DNA: TGTGCCAGCAGTAGCGACCTGTCCTACGAGCAGTACTTC

D gene: NA
clone size: NA
V gene: TRBV2
J gene: TRBJ2-2
CDR3 protein: CASSEYPGTNTGELFF
CDR3 DNA: TGTGCCAGCAGTGAATATCCGGGTACCAACACCGGGGAGCTGTTTTTT

D gene: NA
clone size: NA
V gene: TRBV4-3
J gene: TRBJ1-5
CDR3 protein: CASSQDFGQPQHF
CDR3 DNA: TGCGCCAGCAGCCAAGATTTTGGTCAGCCCCAGCATTTT

D gene: NA
clone size: few
V gene: TRBV3-1/TRBV3-2
J gene: TRBJ1-6
CDR3 protein: CASSVRGNSPLHF
CDR3 DNA: TGTGCCAGCAGCGTCAGAGGTAATTCACCCCTCCACTTT

D gene: TRBD2
clone size: once
V gene: TRBV28
J gene: TRBJ2-2
CDR3 protein: CASTRGTSTNTGELFF
CDR3 DNA: TGTGCCAGCACCCGAGGGACTAGCACGAACACCGGGGAGCTGTTTTTT

D gene: NA
clone size: NA
V gene: TRBV28
J gene: TRBJ1-6
CDR3 protein: CASSFLRVSSYNSPLHF
CDR3 DNA: TGTGCCAGCAGTTTTCTGAGGGTGAGCTCCTATAATTCACCCCTCCACTTT

D gene: NA
clone size: few
V gene: TRBV7-9
J gene: TRBJ1-4
CDR3 protein: CASSLGMGGIPFF
CDR3 DNA: TGTGCCAGCAGCTTAGGGATGGGGGGGATCCCCTTTTTT

D gene: TRBD1
clone size: NA
V gene: TRBV7-2
J gene: TRBJ1-2
CDR3 protein: CASSSYTGQPNYGYTF
CDR3 DNA: TGTGCCAGCAGCTCCTATACGGGACAGCCCAACTATGGCTACACCTTC

D gene: NA
clone size: NA
V gene: TRBV30
J gene: TRBJ1-2
CDR3 protein: CAWNPPGGGFIYGYTF
CDR3 DNA: TGTGCCTGGAACCCCCCGGGGGGGGGCTTTATCTATGGCTACACCTTC

D gene: TRBD1
clone size: NA
V gene: TRBV15
J gene: TRBJ1-6
CDR3 protein: CATSRGTGIVGSPLHF
CDR3 DNA: TGTGCCACCAGCAGGGGGACAGGGATCGTTGGATCACCCCTCCACTTT

D gene: NA
clone size: NA
V gene: TRBV18
J gene: TRBJ1-3
CDR3 protein: CASSPPKKGNGNTIYF
CDR3 DNA: TGTGCCAGCTCACCACCGAAAAAAGGGAACGGAAACACCATATATTTT

D gene: NA
clone size: NA
V gene: TRBV6-6
J gene: TRBJ2-1
CDR3 protein: CASSYSQNNEQFF
CDR3 DNA: TGTGCCAGCAGTTACAGTCAGAACAATGAGCAGTTCTTC

D gene: NA
clone size: few
V gene: TRBV20-1
J gene: TRBJ1-2
CDR3 protein: CSASKRSYGYTF
CDR3 DNA: TGCAGTGCTAGTAAGAGGAGCTATGGCTACACCTTC

D gene: NA
clone size: NA
V gene: TRBV14
J gene: TRBJ2-7
CDR3 protein: CASSQQAGYEQYF
CDR3 DNA: TGTGCCAGCAGCCAACAGGCGGGATACGAGCAGTACTTC